A selection of T cell receptor beta chains follows, all from one sample in a study of blood T cell repertoires in COVID-19. Measured with immunoSEQ multiplex PCR; TCRdb has only the in-frame clones, and not every one. The data show just under 350,000 clones, under 95% seen once. Sequencing was performed on peripheral blood. The receptor source for this set is a woman aged 18 to 35 who had recovered from COVID-19. Both conserved end residues are part of each CDR3. Each record gives: clone size, J gene, V gene, CDR3 protein. Not every row has a clone size; where given, it reads once, few, many or a size class.

- | TRBJ1-1 | TRBV6-5 | CASSLGEAFF
- | TRBJ2-5 | TRBV7-2 | CASSLVDWQETQYF
- | TRBJ1-5 | TRBV6-1 | CASSEPGLNQPQHF
- | TRBJ2-2 | TRBV5-1 | CASSAIVRDSRAGELFF
- | TRBJ2-5 | TRBV19 | CASSARQGSEETQYF
few | TRBJ2-1 | TRBV2 | CASSDRGLSSYNEQFF
- | TRBJ2-5 | TRBV19 | CASSRGGVSGETQYF
- | TRBJ1-1 | TRBV6-5 | CASIEYSLEAFF
- | TRBJ2-1 | TRBV11-2 | CASSLEATSGREQFF
- | TRBJ1-5 | TRBV15 | CATSRERGNQPQHF
- | TRBJ1-1 | TRBV13 | CASSRMGDRVEPEAFF
- | TRBJ1-1 | TRBV29-1 | CSVEDAGYNTEAFF
- | TRBJ1-2 | TRBV5-5 | CASSLGIRSYGYTF
few | TRBJ1-1 | TRBV29-1 | CSAGPGQKNTEAFF
- | TRBJ2-3 | TRBV7-2 | CASSWNSGNTDTQYF
- | TRBJ2-5 | TRBV24-1 | CATSDHSKAETQYF
- | TRBJ1-2 | TRBV6-6 | CASSYQGNGYTF
- | TRBJ1-1 | TRBV7-9 | CASSSTSGTGNTEAFF
- | TRBJ1-2 | TRBV5-5 | CASSLLGGGYTF
- | TRBJ2-3 | TRBV5-4 | CASSLGGMGTDTQYF
- | TRBJ1-1 | TRBV27 | CASSTTIKRGDIRNTEAFF
- | TRBJ1-1 | TRBV18 | CASSLSGLKNTEAFF
- | TRBJ2-1 | TRBV2 | CASSDETGGVLGEQFF
- | TRBJ2-2 | TRBV27 | CASSLYGGGPPGELFF
few | TRBJ1-1 | TRBV29-1 | CSVYRGNRGEAFF
few | TRBJ1-6 | TRBV19 | CASSIGGRDYLDSPLHF
- | TRBJ1-4 | TRBV5-4 | CASSLTGGNEKLFF
once | TRBJ1-5 | TRBV30 | CAWSVRGQPQHF
- | TRBJ1-1 | TRBV24-1 | CATSDAAGYTEAFF
- | TRBJ1-2 | TRBV23-1 | CASSQPRNYGYTF
- | TRBJ1-1 | TRBV6-1 | CASSEWGRTLMNTEAFF
once | TRBJ2-6 | TRBV6-5 | CASSYSGSGANVLTF
few | TRBJ2-1 | TRBV6-5 | CASSRDSGNDEQFF
- | TRBJ2-2 | TRBV9 | CASSYRGGEVGELFF
- | TRBJ2-5 | TRBV7-2 | CASSLWGGRASETQYF
- | TRBJ2-5 | TRBV2 | CASSTSRPGTQYF
- | TRBJ2-5 | TRBV14 | CASSRQGMETQYF
- | TRBJ1-5 | TRBV19 | CASSIFMQGDLRSQPQHF
- | TRBJ1-3 | TRBV24-1 | CATSDTAGIDTIYF
once | TRBJ1-2 | TRBV5-5 | CASSLWSYSLDGYTF
once | TRBJ1-3 | TRBV6-5 | CASRRQSSGNTIYF
- | TRBJ1-2 | TRBV21-1 | CASSKDIRTSGVDGYTF
- | TRBJ1-2 | TRBV4-3 | CASRDKNYGYTF
- | TRBJ1-1 | TRBV9 | CASSVDASLNTEAFF
- | TRBJ2-1 | TRBV5-1 | CASSRGDLSSYNEQFF
- | TRBJ1-2 | TRBV4-3 | CASSQDAAINYGYTF
- | TRBJ2-2 | TRBV7-9 | CASSPAGTGLGELFF
- | TRBJ1-3 | TRBV16 | CASSRTRPLGAGNTIYF
- | TRBJ2-3 | TRBV11-3 | CASSLGTSGGTDTQYF
- | TRBJ2-1 | TRBV2 | CASSESPGGPDEQFF
once | TRBJ1-2 | TRBV6-5 | CASSRTGAYGYTF
once | TRBJ2-1 | TRBV5-6 | CASSSRVPRSYNEQFF
- | TRBJ2-3 | TRBV6-4 | CASRGQGSDTQYF
- | TRBJ1-5 | TRBV6-6 | CASSYWTRRSNQPQHF